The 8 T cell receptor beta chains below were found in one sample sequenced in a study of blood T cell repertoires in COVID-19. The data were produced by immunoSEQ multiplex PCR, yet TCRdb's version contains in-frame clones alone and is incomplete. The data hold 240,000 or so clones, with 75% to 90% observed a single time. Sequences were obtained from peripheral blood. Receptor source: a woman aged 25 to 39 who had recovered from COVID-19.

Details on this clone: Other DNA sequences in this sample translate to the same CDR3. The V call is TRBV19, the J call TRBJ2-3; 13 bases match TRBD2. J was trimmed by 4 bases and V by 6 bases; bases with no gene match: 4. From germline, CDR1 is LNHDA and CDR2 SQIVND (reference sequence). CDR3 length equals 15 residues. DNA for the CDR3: TGTGCCAGTAGCCTACTAGCGGGGGGGCCAGATACGCAGTATTTT. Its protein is CASSLLAGGPDTQYF. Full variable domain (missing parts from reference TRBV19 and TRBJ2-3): DGGITQSPKYLFRKEGQNVTLSCEQNLNHDAMYWYRQDPGQGLRLIYYSQIVNDFQKGDIAEGYSVSREKKESFPLTVTSAQKNPTAFYLCASSLLAGGPDTQYFGPGTRLTVL.

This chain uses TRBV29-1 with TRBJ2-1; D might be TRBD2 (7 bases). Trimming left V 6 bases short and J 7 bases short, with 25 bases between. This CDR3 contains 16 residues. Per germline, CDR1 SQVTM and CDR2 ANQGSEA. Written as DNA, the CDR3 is TGCAGCGTCTACCCTCCGATCCCGGGGAGGGGGAATGAGCAGTTCTTC. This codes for CSVYPPIPGRGNEQFF.

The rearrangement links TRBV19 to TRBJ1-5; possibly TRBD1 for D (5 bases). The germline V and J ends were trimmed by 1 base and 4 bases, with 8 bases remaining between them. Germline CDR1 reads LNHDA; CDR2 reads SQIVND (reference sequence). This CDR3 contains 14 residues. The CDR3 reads CASSIVQANQPQHF. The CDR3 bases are TGTGCCAGTAGTATAGTACAGGCGAATCAGCCCCAGCATTTT.

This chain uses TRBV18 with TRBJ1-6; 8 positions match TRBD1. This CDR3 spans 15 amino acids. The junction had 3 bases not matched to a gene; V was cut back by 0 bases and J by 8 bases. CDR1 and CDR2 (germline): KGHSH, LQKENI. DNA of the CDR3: TGTGCCAGCTCACCACCGGGACAGGCCCATTCACCCCTCCACTTT. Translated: CASSPPGQAHSPLHF.

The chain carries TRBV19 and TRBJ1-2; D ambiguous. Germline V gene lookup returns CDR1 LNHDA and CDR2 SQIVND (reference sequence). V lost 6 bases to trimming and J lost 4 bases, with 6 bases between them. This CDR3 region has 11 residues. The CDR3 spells CASRGAYGYTF. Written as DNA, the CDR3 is TGTGCCAGTAGGGGCGCCTATGGCTACACCTTC.

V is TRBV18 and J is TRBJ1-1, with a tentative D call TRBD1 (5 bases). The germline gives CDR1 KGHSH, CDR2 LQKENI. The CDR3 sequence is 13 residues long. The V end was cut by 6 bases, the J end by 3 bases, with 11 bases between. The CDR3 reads CASSRGGDTEAFF. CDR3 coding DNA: TGTGCCAGCTCTCGGGGGGGGGACACTGAAGCTTTCTTT.

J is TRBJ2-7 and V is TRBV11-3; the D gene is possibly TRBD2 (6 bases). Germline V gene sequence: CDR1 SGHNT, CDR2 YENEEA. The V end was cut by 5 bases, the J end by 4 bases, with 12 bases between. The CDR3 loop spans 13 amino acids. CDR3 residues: CASSPGGSYEQYF. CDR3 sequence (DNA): TGTGCCAGCAGCCCCGGGGGTTCTTACGAGCAGTACTTC.

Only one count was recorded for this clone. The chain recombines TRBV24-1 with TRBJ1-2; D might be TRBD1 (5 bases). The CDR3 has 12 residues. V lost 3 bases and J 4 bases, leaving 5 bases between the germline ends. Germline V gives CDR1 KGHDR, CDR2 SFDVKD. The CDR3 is CATSDDSYGYTF. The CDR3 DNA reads TGTGCCACCAGTGATGACAGCTATGGCTACACCTTC.